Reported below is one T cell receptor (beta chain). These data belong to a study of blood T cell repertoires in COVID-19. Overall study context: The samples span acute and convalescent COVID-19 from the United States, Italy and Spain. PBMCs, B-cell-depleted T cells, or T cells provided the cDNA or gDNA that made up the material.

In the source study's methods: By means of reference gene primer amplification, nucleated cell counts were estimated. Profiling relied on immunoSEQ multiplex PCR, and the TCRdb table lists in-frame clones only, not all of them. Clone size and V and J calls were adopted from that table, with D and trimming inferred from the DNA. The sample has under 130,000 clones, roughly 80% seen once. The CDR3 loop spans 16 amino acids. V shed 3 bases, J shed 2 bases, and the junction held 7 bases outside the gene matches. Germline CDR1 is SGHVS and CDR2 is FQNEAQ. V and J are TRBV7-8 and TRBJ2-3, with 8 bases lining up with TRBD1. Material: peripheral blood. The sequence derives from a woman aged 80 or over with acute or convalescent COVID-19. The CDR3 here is CASSFGTGFSTDTQYF. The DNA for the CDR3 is TGTGCCAGCAGCTTCGGGACAGGCTTCTCCACAGATACGCAGTATTTT.